These 2 T cell receptor beta chains were all obtained from the same sample, sequenced in a study of CD8 T cells in ankylosing spondylitis. TCRdb itself ran the 5' RACE reads through MiXCR, one entry per CDR3 protein. The profile shows approximately 260,000 distinct CDR3 sequences, about a sixth of them singletons. The specimen was blood, either unsorted or a sorted T cell fraction (not recorded which). The receptor set was obtained from a male donor with ankylosing spondylitis or in good health (not recorded which).

J is TRBJ2-1 and V is TRBV29-1; possibly TRBD1 or TRBD2 for D (5 bases each). The CDR3 totals 15 residues. Trimming left V 3 bases short and J 2 bases short, with 14 bases between. The V gene's germline CDR1 is SQVTM and CDR2 ANQGSEA. The CDR3 sequence is CSVETGPRTYNEQFF. CDR3 coding DNA: TGCAGCGTTGAGACGGGACCCCGGACCTACAATGAGCAGTTCTTC.

CDR3 sequence reads: CSVGRGAYEQYF. CDR3 DNA sequence: TGCAGCGTTGGTCGGGGCGCGTACGAGCAGTACTTC. The chain has TRBV29-1 and TRBJ2-7; the D gene could be TRBD1 or TRBD2 (5 bases each). Germline assignment: CDR1 SQVTM and CDR2 ANQGSEA. This CDR3 is built from 12 residues. Trimming removed 4 bases at V and 4 bases at J, with 11 bases between.